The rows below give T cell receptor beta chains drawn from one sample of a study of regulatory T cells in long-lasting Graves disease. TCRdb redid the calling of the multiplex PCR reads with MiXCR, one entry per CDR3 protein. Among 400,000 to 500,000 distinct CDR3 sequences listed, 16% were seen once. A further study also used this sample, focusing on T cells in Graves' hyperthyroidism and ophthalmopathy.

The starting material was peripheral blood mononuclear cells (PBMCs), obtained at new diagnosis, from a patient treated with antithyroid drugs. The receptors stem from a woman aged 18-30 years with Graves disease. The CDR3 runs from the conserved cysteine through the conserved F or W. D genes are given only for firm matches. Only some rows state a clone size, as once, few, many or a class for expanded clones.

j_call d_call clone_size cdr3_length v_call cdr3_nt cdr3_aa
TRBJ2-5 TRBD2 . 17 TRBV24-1 TGTGCCACCAGTGATTTGACGGCCGGGGGGGTAATAGAGACCCAGTACTTC CATSDLTAGGVIETQYF
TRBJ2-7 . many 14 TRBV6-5 TGTGCCAGCAGTTCCCCGGGGTTCTCCTACGAGCAGTACTTC CASSSPGFSYEQYF
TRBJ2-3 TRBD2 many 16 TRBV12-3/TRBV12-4 TGTGCCAGCAGTTTGTTCGCTAGCGGGACGGAAGATACGCAGTATTTT CASSLFASGTEDTQYF
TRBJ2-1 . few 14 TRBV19 TGTGCCAGTAGCTATCTCATCTCCTACAATGAGCAGTTCTTC CASSYLISYNEQFF
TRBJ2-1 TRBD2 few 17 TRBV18 TGTGCCAGCTCACCACCCCTTGCTGTAGCGGGGTACAATGAGCAGTTCTTC CASSPPLAVAGYNEQFF
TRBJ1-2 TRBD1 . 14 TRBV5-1 TGCGCCAGCAGCTATTACACGCAGGGGGCTGGCTACACCTTC CASSYYTQGAGYTF
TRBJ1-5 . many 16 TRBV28 TGTGCCAGCAGTTTTGCTAGGTTCTCCCGCAATCAGCCCCAGCATTTT CASSFARFSRNQPQHF
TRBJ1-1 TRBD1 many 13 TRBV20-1 TGCAGTGTACCGGGACAGAAGAACACTGAAGCTTTCTTT CSVPGQKNTEAFF
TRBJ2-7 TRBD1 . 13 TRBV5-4 TGTGCCAGCAGCTCCCGACAGGGCTACGAGCAGTACTTC CASSSRQGYEQYF
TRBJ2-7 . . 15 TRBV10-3 TGTGCCATCAGTGAGTCAGGAGGGGCCTCCCACGAGCAGTACTTC CAISESGGASHEQYF
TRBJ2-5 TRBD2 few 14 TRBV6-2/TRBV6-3 TGTGCCAGCAGGCCTAGCGGCACCCAAGAGACCCAGTACTTC CASRPSGTQETQYF
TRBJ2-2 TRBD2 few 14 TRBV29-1 TGCAGCGCCAGTAGCGGGGCGAACACCGGGGAGCTGTTTTTT CSASSGANTGELFF
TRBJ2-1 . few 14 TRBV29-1 TGCAGCGTTGAAGCGGAGAGCTCCTACAATGAGCAGTTCTTC CSVEAESSYNEQFF
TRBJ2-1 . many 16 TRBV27 TGTGCCAGCAGTTTATTGGGTAGCGGTTCCTACAATGAGCAGTTCTTC CASSLLGSGSYNEQFF
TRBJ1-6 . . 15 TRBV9 TGTGCCAGCAGCGTAGGTGGATTTTATAATTCACCCCTCCACTTT CASSVGGFYNSPLHF
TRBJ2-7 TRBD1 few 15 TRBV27 TGTGCCAGCAGTAACCTGGACAGGGGCATCCACGAGCAGTACTTC CASSNLDRGIHEQYF
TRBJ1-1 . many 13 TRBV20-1 TGCAGTGCTATTCGGGACTCTAACACTGAAGCTTTCTTT CSAIRDSNTEAFF
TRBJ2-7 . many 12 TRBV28 TGTGCCAGCAGTTTCCCCCGTTTCGAGCAGTACTTC CASSFPRFEQYF
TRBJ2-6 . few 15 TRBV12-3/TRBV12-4 TGTGCCAGCAGTCCGGACAAGCCTGGGGCCAACGTCCTGACTTTC CASSPDKPGANVLTF
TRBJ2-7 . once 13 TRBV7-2 TGTGCCAGCAGCTTAAACCCGGGCTACGAGCAGTACTTC CASSLNPGYEQYF
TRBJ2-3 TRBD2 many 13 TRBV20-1 TGCAGTGCTCAGCGGGAGTGGACAGATACGCAGTATTTT CSAQREWTDTQYF
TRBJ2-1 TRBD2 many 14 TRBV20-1 TGCAGTGCTCAGAGCGGGAGCCGCATCAATGAGCAGTTCTTC CSAQSGSRINEQFF
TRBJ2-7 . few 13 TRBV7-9 TGTGCCAGCAGACCAGGAGGGGATTACGAGCAGTACTTC CASRPGGDYEQYF
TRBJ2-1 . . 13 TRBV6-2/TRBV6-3 TGTGCCAGCAGCGGGTTTTACTACAATGAGCAGTTCTTC CASSGFYYNEQFF
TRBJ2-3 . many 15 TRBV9 TGTGCCAGCAGCGTATACGGGAGAGGAACAGATACGCAGTATTTT CASSVYGRGTDTQYF
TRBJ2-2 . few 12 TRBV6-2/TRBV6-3 TGTGCCAGCAGTGAAGTTGGCGGGGAGCTGTTTTTT CASSEVGGELFF
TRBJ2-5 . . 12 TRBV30 TGTGCCATCGAACTGGCAGCGGAGACCCAGTACTTC CAIELAAETQYF
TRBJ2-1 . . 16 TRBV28 TGTGCCAGCAGTTCCCGGTCGGGACGACAGGCTGGTGAGCAGTTCTTC CASSSRSGRQAGEQFF
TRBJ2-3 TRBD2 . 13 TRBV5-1 TGCGCCAGCAGAGATAGCGGGAGGAATACGCAGTATTTT CASRDSGRNTQYF
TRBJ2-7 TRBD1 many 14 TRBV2 TGTGCCAGCAGGCTCCGGGACAGGGTATCCGAGCAGTACTTC CASRLRDRVSEQYF
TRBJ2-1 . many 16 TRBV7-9 TGTGCCAGCAGCTTAGGTCGGGGGCCCATCGGCAATGAGCAGTTCTTC CASSLGRGPIGNEQFF
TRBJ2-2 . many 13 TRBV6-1 TGTGCCAGCAGTCGGGCAAGGACCGGGGAGCTGTTTTTT CASSRARTGELFF
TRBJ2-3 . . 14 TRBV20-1 TGCAGTGCTAGTTTGGGACGTCTAACAGATACGCAGTATTTT CSASLGRLTDTQYF
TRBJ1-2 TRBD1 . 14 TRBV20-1 TGCAGTGCTAGCCAGGGGGATGTTAGCTATGGCTACACCTTC CSASQGDVSYGYTF
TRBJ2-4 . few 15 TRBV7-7 TGTGCTAGCAGCTCCCCCCGGACGCACAAAAACATTCAGTACTTC CASSSPRTHKNIQYF
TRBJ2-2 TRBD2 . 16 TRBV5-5 TGTGCCAGCAAGACGGCGGGAGGCCCAAAATCTGGGGAGCTGTTTTTT CASKTAGGPKSGELFF
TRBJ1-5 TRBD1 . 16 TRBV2 TGTGCCAGCAGTGAAGAATCGACAGGGAACAATCAGCCCCAGCATTTT CASSEESTGNNQPQHF
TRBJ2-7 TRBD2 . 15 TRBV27 TGTGCCAGCAGACCGTCTGCGGGAGGGAAGTACGAGCAGTACTTC CASRPSAGGKYEQYF
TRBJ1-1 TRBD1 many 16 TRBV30 TGTGCCTGGAGCCCTTGGTCAGGGGGCATGAGCACTGAAGCTTTCTTT CAWSPWSGGMSTEAFF
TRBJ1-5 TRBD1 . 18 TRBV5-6 TGTGCCAGCAGCTTGCGACCCGGGACAGGGGTGAGCAATCAGCCCCAGCATTTT CASSLRPGTGVSNQPQHF
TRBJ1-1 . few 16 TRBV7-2 TGTGCCAGCAGCTTAGCCCCAGGGAGGGGTAGCACTGAAGCTTTCTTT CASSLAPGRGSTEAFF
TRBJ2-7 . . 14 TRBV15 TGTGCCACCAGCAGAGAGACCCAGACGAGCGAGCAGTACTTC CATSRETQTSEQYF
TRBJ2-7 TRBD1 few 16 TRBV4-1 TGCGCCAGCAGCCAAGTTACGGGACAGGGTGTGGTTGAGCAGTACTTC CASSQVTGQGVVEQYF
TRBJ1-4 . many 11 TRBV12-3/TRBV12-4 TGTGCCAGCAGTTTAAGTGAAAAACTGTTTTTT CASSLSEKLFF
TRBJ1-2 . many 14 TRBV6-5 TGTGCCAGCAGTTACTCGTTAGGAGGCTATGGCTACACCTTC CASSYSLGGYGYTF